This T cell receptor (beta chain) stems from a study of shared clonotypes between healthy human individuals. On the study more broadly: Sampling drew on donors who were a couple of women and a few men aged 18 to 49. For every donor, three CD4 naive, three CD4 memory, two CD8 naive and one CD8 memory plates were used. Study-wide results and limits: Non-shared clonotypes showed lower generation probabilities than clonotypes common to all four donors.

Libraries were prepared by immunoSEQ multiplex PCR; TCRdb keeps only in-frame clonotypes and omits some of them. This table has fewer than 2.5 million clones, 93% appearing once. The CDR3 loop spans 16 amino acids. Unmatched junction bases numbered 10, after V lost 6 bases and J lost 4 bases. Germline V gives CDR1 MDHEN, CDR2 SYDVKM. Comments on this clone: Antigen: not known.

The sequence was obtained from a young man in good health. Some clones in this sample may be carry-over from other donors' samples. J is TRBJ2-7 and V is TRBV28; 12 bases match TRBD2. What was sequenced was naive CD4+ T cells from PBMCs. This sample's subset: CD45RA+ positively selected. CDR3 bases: TGTGCCAGCAGGACTAGCGGGAGTGGAGGGGTGTACGAGCAGTACTTC. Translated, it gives CASRTSGSGGVYEQYF.